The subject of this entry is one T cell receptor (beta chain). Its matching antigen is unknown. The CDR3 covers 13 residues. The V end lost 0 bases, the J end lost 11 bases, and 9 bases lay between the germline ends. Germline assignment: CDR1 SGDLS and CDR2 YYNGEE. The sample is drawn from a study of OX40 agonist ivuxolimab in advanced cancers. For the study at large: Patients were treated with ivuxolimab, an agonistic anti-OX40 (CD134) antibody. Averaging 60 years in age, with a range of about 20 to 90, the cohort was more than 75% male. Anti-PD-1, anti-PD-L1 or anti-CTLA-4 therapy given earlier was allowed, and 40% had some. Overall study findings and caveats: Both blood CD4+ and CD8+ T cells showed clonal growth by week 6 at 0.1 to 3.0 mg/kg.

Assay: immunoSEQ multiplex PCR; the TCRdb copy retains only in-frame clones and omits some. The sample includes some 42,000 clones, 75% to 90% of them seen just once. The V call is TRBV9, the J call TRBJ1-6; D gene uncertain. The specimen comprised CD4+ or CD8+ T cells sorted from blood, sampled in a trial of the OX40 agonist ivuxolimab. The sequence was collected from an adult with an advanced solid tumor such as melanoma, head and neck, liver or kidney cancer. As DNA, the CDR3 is TGTGCCAGCAGCGTAGATCAAAATCCACCCCTCCACTTT. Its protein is CASSVDQNPPLHF.